This T cell receptor beta chain was sequenced during a study of blood T cell repertoires in COVID-19. On the study more broadly: T cells, B-cell-depleted T cells, or PBMCs supplied cDNA or gDNA.

Original methodology: How many nucleated cells were present was estimated from reference gene primer amplification. TCRdb's table, derived via immunoSEQ multiplex PCR, lists solely in-frame clones and lacks some. The V and J calls and clone size were taken over from that table, and D and trimming were inferred from the DNA. Of 180,000 or so clones in the sample, about nine tenths were seen once. Participants reported their clinical history, and cohort assignment relied on those reports. Donors in Cohort 3 counted as recovered after two negative PCRs, clearance, or symptom resolution. This CDR3 is built from 12 residues. V lost 2 bases, J lost 10 bases, and 11 bases lay in between. The germline gives CDR1 GTSNPN, CDR2 SVGIG (reference sequence).

The rearrangement uses TRBV30 and TRBJ1-4; D may be TRBD1 (5 bases). This sequence originates from a young woman who had recovered from COVID-19. Sequenced: PBMCs or T cells enriched from blood (not recorded which). For the CDR3, the DNA is TGTGCCTGGAGTCCTGGGGCCAGAAAACTGTTTTTT. Residues: CAWSPGARKLFF.